Following are 14 T cell receptor beta chains from one sample sequenced in a study of beta chain features in type 1 diabetes (dated by TCRdb to 2016 to 2019). The library came from the immunoSEQ multiplex PCR assay. The entire amount of isolated RNA was reverse transcribed using the High Capacity cDNA Reverse Transcription Kit, so the sequenced TCRB transcripts were expressed ones. Held by TCRdb, this immuneACCESS table contains in-frame sequences only and omits some clones. Under half of the omission traces to an unresolved V gene where checked; the cause of the rest is unknown. The sample yields 430,000 or so clones; about 10% were counted once. The top ten hold approximately 0.045% of the sample. The sequencing input was naive CD4+ T cells from blood. Read against the paper, the sample's cell subset or site label means: true naive CD4+ T cells. The receptors come from a woman between 18 and 29 years old in good health.

As regards this clone: One end of the junction fails to match germline, which may point to a read error. The V and J genes are TRBV28 and TRBJ2-1; TRBD2 is a possible D gene (6 bases). Germline CDR1 MDHEN, CDR2 SYDVKM. CDR3 length equals 16 residues. DNA for the CDR3: TGTGCCAGCATCCGAGGCGCGGGACTGTCCTATAATGAGCAGTTCTTC. It yields the protein CASIRGAGLSYNEQFF.

In its sample, this clone was seen a few times. The CDR3 DNA is TGTGCCAGCACCATTGACAGTTTATATCGGTCCACTGAAGCTTTCTTT. Its protein product is CASTIDSLYRSTEAFF. The V and J genes are TRBV7-9 and TRBJ1-1; D possibly corresponds to TRBD1 (5 bases). This CDR3 contains 16 residues. The V end was cut by 7 bases, the J end by 4 bases, with 22 bases between. The germline V gene encodes CDR1 SEHNR and CDR2 FQNEAQ (reference sequence).

This clone was counted a few times. The chain couples TRBV5-1 to TRBJ2-1; TRBD1 matches 10 bases. The CDR3 totals 12 residues. J lost 8 bases, V lost 6 bases, and 2 bases had no gene match. Germline-derived CDR1 and CDR2 are SGHRS and YFSETQ. The CDR3 DNA is TGCGCCAGCACCGGGACAGGGGATGAGCAGTTCTTC. Its translation: CASTGTGDEQFF.

This clone was recorded a few times. This chain connects TRBV18 to TRBJ2-1; 8 bases are shared with TRBD2. CDR3 length: 17 residues. The V gene's germline CDR1 is KGHSH and CDR2 LQKENI. The V gene end was trimmed by 6 bases and the J gene end by 6 bases; junction bases not matched to a gene: 16. The CDR3 spells CASSPRVSGLGSNEQFF. CDR3 nucleotide sequence: TGTGCCAGCTCTCCCCGTGTTTCGGGACTAGGAAGCAATGAGCAGTTCTTC.

The sample holds a few counts of this clone. CDR3 DNA: TGTGCCTGGAGTGCGACTATGACTGAAGCTTTCTTT. It yields the protein CAWSATMTEAFF. The chain recombines TRBV30 with TRBJ1-1, with no clear D. The CDR3 has 12 amino acids. The V end was cut by 1 base, the J end by 5 bases, with 8 bases between. Germline CDR1 reads GTSNPN; CDR2 reads SVGIG (reference sequence).

On this clone itself: Other DNA sequences from this sample encode an identical CDR3 as well. The chain joins TRBV7-2 to TRBJ2-3, with 14 bases matching TRBD2. There are 15 residues in the CDR3. With 4 bases clipped from V and 4 bases from J, the junction kept 1 base outside the gene matches. The germline V gene has CDR1 SGHTA and CDR2 FQGNSA. CDR3 sequence reads: CASSSGLAGADTQYF. The DNA of the CDR3 is TGTGCCAGCAGCTCGGGACTAGCGGGGGCAGATACGCAGTATTTT.

There are a few counts of this clone. V and J are TRBV5-1 and TRBJ2-5; unclear D gene. The CDR3 runs 11 residues. Germline V gene data show CDR1 as SGHRS and CDR2 as YFSETQ. Trimming pared 3 bases from V and 3 bases from J, leaving 3 bases between. The CDR3 is CASSYEETQYF. The CDR3 DNA follows: TGCGCCAGCAGCTACGAAGAGACCCAGTACTTC.

The chain carries TRBV7-9 and TRBJ2-7; no clear D. Trimming pared 5 bases from V and 6 bases from J, leaving 14 bases between. The CDR3 consists of 13 residues. Germline-derived CDR1 and CDR2 are SEHNR and FQNEAQ (reference sequence). CDR3 region: CASSTPGVPEQYF. CDR3 DNA sequence: TGTGCCAGCAGCACCCCCGGAGTCCCCGAGCAGTACTTC.

This clone was seen a few times. The chain joins TRBV5-1 to TRBJ2-5; 7 bases are a match to TRBD1. The CDR3 sequence is 14 residues long. V was pared by 2 bases and J by 5 bases, with 6 bases of the junction left unmatched. Germline values: CDR1 SGHRS, CDR2 YFSETQ. CDR3 region: CASSFSQGRETQYF. The CDR3 nucleotides read TGCGCCAGCAGCTTTTCACAGGGGCGCGAGACCCAGTACTTC. Supplemented by reference TRBV5-1 and TRBJ2-5, the full variable domain reads KAGVTQTPRYLIKTRGQQVTLSCSPISGHRSVSWYQQTPGQGLQFLFEYFSETQRNKGNFPGRFSGRQFSNSRSEMNVSTLELGDSALYLCASSFSQGRETQYFGPGTRLLVL.

This clone occurred a few times. The chain recombines TRBV7-2 with TRBJ2-7; D possibly corresponds to TRBD1 (5 bases). The CDR3 contains 14 residues. CDR1 SGHTA and CDR2 FQGNSA come from the germline V gene. The ends were cut back, 0 bases at V and 4 bases at J, with 10 bases in the middle. CDR3 coding DNA: TGTGCCAGCAGCTTAGCCAGGGAAGATTACGAGCAGTACGTC. The encoded protein is CASSLAREDYEQYV.

The rearrangement links TRBV9 to TRBJ2-6; the D is unclear. The CDR3 extends over 13 amino acids. Germline V gene sequence: CDR1 SGDLS, CDR2 YYNGEE. Trimming removed 6 bases at V and 2 bases at J, with 6 bases between. This CDR3 reads CASKRAGANVLTF. In nucleotides, the CDR3 is TGTGCCAGCAAAAGGGCTGGGGCCAACGTCCTGACTTTC.

The chain uses TRBV5-1 and TRBJ2-7; 7 nucleotides agree with TRBD2. In germline, CDR1 is SGHRS, CDR2 YFSETQ. J gave up 9 bases and V 7 bases, and 16 bases lay outside the gene matches. CDR3 length: 14 amino acids. CDR3 bases: TGCGCCAGCCGGAGCGGGACTAATCTACGAGGGCAGTACTTC. Encoded protein: CASRSGTNLRGQYF.

The chain combines TRBV7-9 with TRBJ1-4; D possibly corresponds to TRBD1 (6 bases). The V and J ends lost 5 bases and 2 bases respectively, with 12 bases between them. Germline values: CDR1 SEHNR, CDR2 FQNEAQ (reference sequence). The CDR3 contains 15 residues. Here the CDR3 DNA reads TGTGCCAGCAGCCTACAGGGTGGGACTAATGAAAAACTGTTTTTT. It translates to CASSLQGGTNEKLFF.

This sequence joins TRBV2 and TRBJ1-1, with 7 bases that match TRBD1. This CDR3 comprises 15 residues. The V and J ends lost 5 bases and 1 base, in that order; junction bases with no gene match: 7. Germline V gene data show CDR1 as SNHLY and CDR2 as FYNNEI. CDR3 protein: CASSRDRTSNTEAFF. CDR3 DNA: TGTGCCAGCAGTCGGGACAGAACCTCGAACACTGAAGCTTTCTTT.